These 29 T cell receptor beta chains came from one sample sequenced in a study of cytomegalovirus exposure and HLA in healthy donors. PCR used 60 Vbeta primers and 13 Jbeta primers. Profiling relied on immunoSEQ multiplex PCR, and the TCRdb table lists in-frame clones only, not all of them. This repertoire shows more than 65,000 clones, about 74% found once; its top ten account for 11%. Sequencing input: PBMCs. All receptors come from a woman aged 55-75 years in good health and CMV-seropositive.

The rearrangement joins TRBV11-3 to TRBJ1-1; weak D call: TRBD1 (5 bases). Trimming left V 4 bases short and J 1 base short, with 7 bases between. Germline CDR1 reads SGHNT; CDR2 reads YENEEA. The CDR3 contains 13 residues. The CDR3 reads CASSSGGNTEAFF. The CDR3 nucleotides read TGTGCCAGCAGCTCGGGGGGGAACACTGAAGCTTTCTTT.

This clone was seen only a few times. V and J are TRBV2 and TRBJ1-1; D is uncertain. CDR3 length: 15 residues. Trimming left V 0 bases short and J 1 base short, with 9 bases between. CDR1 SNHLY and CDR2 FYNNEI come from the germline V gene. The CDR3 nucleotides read TGTGCCAGCAGTGAAGCGCGAACCCCGAACACTGAAGCTTTCTTT. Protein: CASSEARTPNTEAFF.

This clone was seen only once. The CDR3 sequence is CASSQDQIGTSGKETQYF. CDR3 sequence (DNA): TGTGCCAGCAGCCAAGATCAAATTGGGACTAGCGGGAAAGAGACCCAGTACTTC. The chain uses TRBV4-2 and TRBJ2-5, with 13 nucleotides matching TRBD2. Germline loops: CDR1 LGHNA, CDR2 YNFKEQ. V lost 0 bases to trimming and J lost 3 bases; unmatched junction nucleotides: 7. This CDR3 has 18 amino acids.

The CDR3 nucleotides read TGTGCCAGCAGTGCTAGACGACAAGAGACCCAGTACTTC. This encodes CASSARRQETQYF. The chain couples TRBV6-1 to TRBJ2-5; D ambiguous. V was clipped by 4 bases and J by 2 bases, with 8 bases between them. Germline V gene sequence: CDR1 MNHNS, CDR2 SASEGT. CDR3 length: 13 amino acids.

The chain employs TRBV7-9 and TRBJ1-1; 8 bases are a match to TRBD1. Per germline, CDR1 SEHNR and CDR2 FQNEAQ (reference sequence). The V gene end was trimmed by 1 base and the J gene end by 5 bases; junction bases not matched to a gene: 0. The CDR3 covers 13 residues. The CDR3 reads CASSLGQGTEAFF. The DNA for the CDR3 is TGTGCCAGCAGCTTAGGACAGGGGACTGAAGCTTTCTTT.

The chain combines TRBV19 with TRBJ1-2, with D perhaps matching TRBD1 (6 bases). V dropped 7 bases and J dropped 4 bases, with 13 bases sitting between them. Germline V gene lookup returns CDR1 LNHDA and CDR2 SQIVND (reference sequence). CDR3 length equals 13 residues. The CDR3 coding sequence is TGTGCCAGTAAGGACAGTGATATCTATGGCTACACCTTC. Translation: CASKDSDIYGYTF.

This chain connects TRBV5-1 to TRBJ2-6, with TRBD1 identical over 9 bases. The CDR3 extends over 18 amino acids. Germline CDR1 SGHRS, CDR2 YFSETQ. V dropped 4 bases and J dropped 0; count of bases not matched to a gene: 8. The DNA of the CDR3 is TGCGCCAGCAGCGCGCGCGGGACAGGGTACTCTGGGGCCAACGTCCTGACTTTC. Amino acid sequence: CASSARGTGYSGANVLTF.

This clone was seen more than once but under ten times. The CDR3 coding sequence is TGTGCTAGTGGTTTGGGTTACAGGGGTGGCTACACCTTC. Translating it yields CASGLGYRGGYTF. The chain uses TRBV12-5 and TRBJ1-2; 7 bases fit TRBD1. The germline V gene encodes CDR1 LGHNT and CDR2 FRNRAP. With V trimmed by 1 base and J by 7 bases, 3 bases remained unmatched. This CDR3 contains 13 residues.

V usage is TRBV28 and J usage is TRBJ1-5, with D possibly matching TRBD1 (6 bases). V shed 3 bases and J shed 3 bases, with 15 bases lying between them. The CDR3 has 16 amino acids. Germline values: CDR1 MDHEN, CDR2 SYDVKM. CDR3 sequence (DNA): TGTGCCAGCAGTTTCTCACGACAGGTTCTCAATCAGCCCCAGCATTTT. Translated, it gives CASSFSRQVLNQPQHF.

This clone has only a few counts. CDR3 bases: TGCGCCAGCAGCGCTACGGGACAATCCTACGAGCAGTACTTC. It codes for CASSATGQSYEQYF. The chain uses TRBV5-1 and TRBJ2-7, with D perhaps TRBD1 (6 bases). The CDR3 has 14 amino acids. V lost 4 bases, J lost 1 base, and 12 bases lay in between. CDR1 is SGHRS, CDR2 YFSETQ, per germline. The variable domain in full, completed from reference TRBV5-1 and TRBJ2-7, reads KAGVTQTPRYLIKTRGQQVTLSCSPISGHRSVSWYQQTPGQGLQFLFEYFSETQRNKGNFPGRFSGRQFSNSRSEMNVSTLELGDSALYLCASSATGQSYEQYFGPGTRLTVT.

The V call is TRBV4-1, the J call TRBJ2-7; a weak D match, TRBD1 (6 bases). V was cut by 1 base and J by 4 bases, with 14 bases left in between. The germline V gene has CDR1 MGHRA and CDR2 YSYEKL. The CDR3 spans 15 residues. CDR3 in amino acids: CASSQVLGAQYEQYF. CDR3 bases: TGCGCCAGCAGCCAAGTGTTGGGGGCGCAGTACGAGCAGTACTTC.

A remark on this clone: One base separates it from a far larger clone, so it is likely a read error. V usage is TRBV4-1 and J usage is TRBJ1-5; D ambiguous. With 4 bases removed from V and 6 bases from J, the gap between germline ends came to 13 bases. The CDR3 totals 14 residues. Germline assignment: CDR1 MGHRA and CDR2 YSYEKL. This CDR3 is CASSPGLKSQPQHF. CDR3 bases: TGCGCCAGCAGCCCAGGACTGAAGAGTCAGCCCCAGCATTTT.

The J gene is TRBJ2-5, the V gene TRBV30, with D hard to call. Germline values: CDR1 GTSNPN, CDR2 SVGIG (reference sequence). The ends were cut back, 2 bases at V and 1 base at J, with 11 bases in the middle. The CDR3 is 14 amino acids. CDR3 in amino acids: CAWSRGGAQETQYF. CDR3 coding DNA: TGTGCCTGGAGTAGAGGCGGAGCCCAAGAGACCCAGTACTTC. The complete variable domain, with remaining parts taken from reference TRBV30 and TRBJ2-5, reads SQTIHQWPATLVQPVGSPLSLECTVEGTSNPNLYWYRQAAGRGLQLLFYSVGIGQISSEVPQNLSASRPQDRQFILSSKKLLLSDSGFYLCAWSRGGAQETQYFGPGTRLLVL.

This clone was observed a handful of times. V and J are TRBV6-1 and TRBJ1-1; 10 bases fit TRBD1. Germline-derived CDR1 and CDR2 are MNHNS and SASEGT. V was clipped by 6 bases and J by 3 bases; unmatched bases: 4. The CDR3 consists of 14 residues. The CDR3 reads CASRLTGGYTEAFF. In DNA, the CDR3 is TGTGCCAGCAGACTGACAGGGGGCTACACTGAAGCTTTCTTT.

The CDR3 here is CASTQGQGWGNEQFF. CDR3 sequence (DNA): TGTGCCAGCACCCAGGGACAGGGGTGGGGCAATGAGCAGTTCTTC. This chain uses TRBV6-6 with TRBJ2-1; 10 bases line up with TRBD1. Germline loops: CDR1 MNHNY, CDR2 SVGAGI (reference sequence). There are 15 residues in the CDR3. The J segment lost 6 bases and the V segment lost 7 bases, leaving 9 bases of the junction unmatched.

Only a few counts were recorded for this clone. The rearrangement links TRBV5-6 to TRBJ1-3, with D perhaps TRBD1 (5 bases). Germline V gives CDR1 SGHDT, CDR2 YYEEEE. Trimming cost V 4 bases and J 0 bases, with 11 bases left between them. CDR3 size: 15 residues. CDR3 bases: TGTGCCAGCAGCCCAGACAGTTTCTCTGGAAACACCATATATTTT. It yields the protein CASSPDSFSGNTIYF.

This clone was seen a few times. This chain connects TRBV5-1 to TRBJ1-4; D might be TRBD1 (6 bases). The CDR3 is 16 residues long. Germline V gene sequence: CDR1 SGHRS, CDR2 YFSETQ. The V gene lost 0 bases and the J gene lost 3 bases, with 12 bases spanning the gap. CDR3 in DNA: TGCGCCAGCAGCTTGGTAGGGGGGGCCGCTAATGAAAAACTGTTTTTT. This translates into CASSLVGGAANEKLFF.

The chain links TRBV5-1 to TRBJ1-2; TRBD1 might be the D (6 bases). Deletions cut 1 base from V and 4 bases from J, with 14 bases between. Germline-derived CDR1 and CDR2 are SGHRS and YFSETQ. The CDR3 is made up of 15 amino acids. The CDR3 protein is CASSLSAGAVYGYTF. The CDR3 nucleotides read TGCGCCAGCAGCTTGAGTGCGGGGGCAGTCTATGGCTACACCTTC.

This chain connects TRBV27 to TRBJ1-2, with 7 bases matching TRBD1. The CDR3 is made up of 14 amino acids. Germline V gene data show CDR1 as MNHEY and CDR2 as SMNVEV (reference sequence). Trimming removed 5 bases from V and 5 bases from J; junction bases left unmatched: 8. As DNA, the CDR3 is TGTGCCAGCAGTCCCGCCGGGACAGCTTATGGCTACACCTTC. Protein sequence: CASSPAGTAYGYTF.

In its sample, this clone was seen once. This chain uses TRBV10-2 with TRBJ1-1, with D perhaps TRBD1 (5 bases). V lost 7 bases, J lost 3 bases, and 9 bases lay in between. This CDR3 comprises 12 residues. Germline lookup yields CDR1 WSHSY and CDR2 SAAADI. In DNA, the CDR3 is TGCGCCAGCACCCGGGGGGACACTGAAGCTTTCTTT. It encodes CASTRGDTEAFF.

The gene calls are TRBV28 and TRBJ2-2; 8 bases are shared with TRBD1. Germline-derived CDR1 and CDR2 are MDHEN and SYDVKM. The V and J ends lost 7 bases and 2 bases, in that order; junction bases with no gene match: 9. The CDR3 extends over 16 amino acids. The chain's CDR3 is CASTSDRGLNTGELFF. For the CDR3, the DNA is TGTGCCAGCACTTCTGACAGGGGACTTAACACCGGGGAGCTGTTTTTT. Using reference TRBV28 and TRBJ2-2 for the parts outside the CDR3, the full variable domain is DVKVTQSSRYLVKRTGEKVFLECVQDMDHENMFWYRQDPGLGLRLIYFSYDVKMKEKGDIPEGYSVSREKKERFSLILESASTNQTSMYLCASTSDRGLNTGELFFGEGSRLTVL.

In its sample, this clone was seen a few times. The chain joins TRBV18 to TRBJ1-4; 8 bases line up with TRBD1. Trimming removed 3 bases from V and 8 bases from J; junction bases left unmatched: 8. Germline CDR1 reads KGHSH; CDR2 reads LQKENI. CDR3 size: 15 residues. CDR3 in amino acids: CASSPLSRGREKLFF. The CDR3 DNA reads TGTGCCAGCTCACCCCTCAGCAGGGGGCGAGAAAAACTGTTTTTT.

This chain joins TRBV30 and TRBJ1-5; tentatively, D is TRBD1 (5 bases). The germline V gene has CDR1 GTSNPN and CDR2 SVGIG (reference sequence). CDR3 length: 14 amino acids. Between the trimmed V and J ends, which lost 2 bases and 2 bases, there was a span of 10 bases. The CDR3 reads CAWSWGVGNQPQHF. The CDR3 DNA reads TGTGCCTGGAGTTGGGGGGTGGGCAATCAGCCCCAGCATTTT. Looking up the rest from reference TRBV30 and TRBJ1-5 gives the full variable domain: SQTIHQWPATLVQPVGSPLSLECTVEGTSNPNLYWYRQAAGRGLQLLFYSVGIGQISSEVPQNLSASRPQDRQFILSSKKLLLSDSGFYLCAWSWGVGNQPQHFGDGTRLSIL.

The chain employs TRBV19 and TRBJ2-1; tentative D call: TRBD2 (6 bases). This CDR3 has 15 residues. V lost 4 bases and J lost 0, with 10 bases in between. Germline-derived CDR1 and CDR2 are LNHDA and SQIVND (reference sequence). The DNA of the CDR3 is TGTGCCAGTAGTACTGGACTAAACTCCTACAATGAGCAGTTCTTC. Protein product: CASSTGLNSYNEQFF. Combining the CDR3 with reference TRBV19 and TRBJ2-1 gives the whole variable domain DGGITQSPKYLFRKEGQNVTLSCEQNLNHDAMYWYRQDPGQGLRLIYYSQIVNDFQKGDIAEGYSVSREKKESFPLTVTSAQKNPTAFYLCASSTGLNSYNEQFFGPGTRLTVL.

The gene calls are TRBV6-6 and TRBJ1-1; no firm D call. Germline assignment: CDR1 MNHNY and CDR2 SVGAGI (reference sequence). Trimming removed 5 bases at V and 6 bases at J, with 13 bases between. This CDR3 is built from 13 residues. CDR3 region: CASSPLGDSEAFF. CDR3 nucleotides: TGTGCCAGCAGTCCGCTCGGTGATTCTGAAGCTTTCTTT.

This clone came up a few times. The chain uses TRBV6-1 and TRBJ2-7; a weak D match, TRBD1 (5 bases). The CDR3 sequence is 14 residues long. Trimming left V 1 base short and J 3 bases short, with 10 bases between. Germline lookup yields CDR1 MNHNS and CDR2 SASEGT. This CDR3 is CASSEVGDNYEQYF. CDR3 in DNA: TGTGCCAGCAGTGAAGTAGGGGATAACTACGAGCAGTACTTC.

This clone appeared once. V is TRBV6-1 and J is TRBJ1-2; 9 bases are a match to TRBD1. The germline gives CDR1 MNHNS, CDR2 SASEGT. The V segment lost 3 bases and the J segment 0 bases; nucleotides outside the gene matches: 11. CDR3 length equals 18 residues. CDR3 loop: CASSDNNRGHRTNYGYTF. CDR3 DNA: TGTGCCAGCAGTGACAATAACAGGGGGCATCGGACTAACTATGGCTACACCTTC.

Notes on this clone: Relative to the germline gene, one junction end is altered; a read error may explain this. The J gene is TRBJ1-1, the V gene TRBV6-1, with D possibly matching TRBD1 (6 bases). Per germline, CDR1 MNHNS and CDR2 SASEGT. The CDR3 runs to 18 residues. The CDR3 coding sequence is TGTGCCATCAGTGACGCTCCTTACAGGGAAAAGTCGAACACTGAAGCTTTCTTT. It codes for CAISDAPYREKSNTEAFF.

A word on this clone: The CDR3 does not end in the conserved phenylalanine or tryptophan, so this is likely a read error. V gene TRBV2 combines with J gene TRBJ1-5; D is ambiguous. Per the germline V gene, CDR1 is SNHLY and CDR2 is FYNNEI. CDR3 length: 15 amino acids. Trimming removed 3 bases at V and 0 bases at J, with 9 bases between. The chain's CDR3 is CASSDYGYSNQPQHL. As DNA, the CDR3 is TGTGCCAGCAGTGACTACGGATATAGCAATCAGCCCCAGCATCTT.